The sequence of this T cell receptor (beta chain) was determined in a study of blood T cell repertoires in COVID-19. In the study overall: Sources were T cells, B-cell-depleted T cells, or PBMCs; the material itself was cDNA or gDNA.

Clones were sequenced by immunoSEQ multiplex PCR, and TCRdb holds only the in-frame ones, with some missing. The sample contains roughly 180,000 clones, about 76% of which appear only once. Trimming took 4 bases from V and 8 from J; bases not matched to a gene: 3. The CDR3 sequence is 13 residues long. This chain connects TRBV12-3 or TRBV12-4 to TRBJ2-1, with 9 bases identical to TRBD1. Source material: peripheral blood. This sequence originates from a woman in her forties or fifties with active or convalescent COVID-19. CDR3 nucleotide sequence: TGTGCCAGCAGTTGGGGACAGGGTTATGAGCAGTTCTTC. Translating gives CASSWGQGYEQFF.